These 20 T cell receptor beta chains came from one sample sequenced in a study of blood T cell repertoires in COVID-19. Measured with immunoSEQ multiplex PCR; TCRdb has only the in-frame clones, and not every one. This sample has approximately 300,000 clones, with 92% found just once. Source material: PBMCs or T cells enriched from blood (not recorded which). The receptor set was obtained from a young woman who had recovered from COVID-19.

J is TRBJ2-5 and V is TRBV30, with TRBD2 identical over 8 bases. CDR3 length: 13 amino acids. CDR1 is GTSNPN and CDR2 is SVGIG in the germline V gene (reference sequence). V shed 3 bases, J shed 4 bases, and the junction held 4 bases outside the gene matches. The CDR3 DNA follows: TGTGCCTGGAGATTTAGCGGGGCAGAGACCCAGTACTTC. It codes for CAWRFSGAETQYF.

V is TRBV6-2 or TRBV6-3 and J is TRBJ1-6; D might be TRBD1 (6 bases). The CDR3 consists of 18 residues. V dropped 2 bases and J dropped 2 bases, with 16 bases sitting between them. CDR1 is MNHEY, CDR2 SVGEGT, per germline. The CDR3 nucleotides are TGTGCCAGCAGTTACCGGAACCCTCAGGGGACCTATAATTCACCCCTCCACTTT. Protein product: CASSYRNPQGTYNSPLHF.

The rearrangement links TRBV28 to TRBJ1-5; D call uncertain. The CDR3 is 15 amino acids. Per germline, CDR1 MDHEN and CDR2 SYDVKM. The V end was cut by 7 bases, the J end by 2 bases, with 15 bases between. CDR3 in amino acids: CASKKPRAGNQPQHF. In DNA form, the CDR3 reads TGTGCCAGCAAAAAACCGAGGGCTGGCAATCAGCCCCAGCATTTT. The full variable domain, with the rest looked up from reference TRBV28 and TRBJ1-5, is DVKVTQSSRYLVKRTGEKVFLECVQDMDHENMFWYRQDPGLGLRLIYFSYDVKMKEKGDIPEGYSVSREKKERFSLILESASTNQTSMYLCASKKPRAGNQPQHFGDGTRLSIL.

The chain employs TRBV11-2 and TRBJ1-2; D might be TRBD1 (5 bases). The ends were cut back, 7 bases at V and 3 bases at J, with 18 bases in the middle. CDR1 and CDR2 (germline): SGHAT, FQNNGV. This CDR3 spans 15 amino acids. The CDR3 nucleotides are TGTGCCAGCACACCCTACGGGGGGTCATACTATGGCTACACCTTC. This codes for CASTPYGGSYYGYTF.

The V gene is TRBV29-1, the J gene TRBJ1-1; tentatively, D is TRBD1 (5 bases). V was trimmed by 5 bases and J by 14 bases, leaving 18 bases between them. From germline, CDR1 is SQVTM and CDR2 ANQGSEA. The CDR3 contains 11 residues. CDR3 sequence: CSVLQGGLRFF. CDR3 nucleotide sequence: TGCAGCGTTCTGCAGGGAGGGTTGCGATTCTTT.

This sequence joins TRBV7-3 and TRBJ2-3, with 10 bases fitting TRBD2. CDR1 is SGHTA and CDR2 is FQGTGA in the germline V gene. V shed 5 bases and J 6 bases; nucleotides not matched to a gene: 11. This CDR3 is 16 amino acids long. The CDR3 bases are TGTGCCAGCAGCAACCCCCTAGCGGGGGTGGAGGATACGCAGTATTTT. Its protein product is CASSNPLAGVEDTQYF.

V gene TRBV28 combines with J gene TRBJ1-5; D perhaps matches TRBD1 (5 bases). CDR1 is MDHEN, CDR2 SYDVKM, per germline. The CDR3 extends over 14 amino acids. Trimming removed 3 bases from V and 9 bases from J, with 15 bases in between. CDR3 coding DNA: TGTGCCAGCAGTTTCGGAGGGGACGTACCGCCCCAGCATTTT. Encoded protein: CASSFGGDVPPQHF.

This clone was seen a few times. The CDR3 protein is CASSVTANYGYTF. The CDR3 bases are TGCGCCAGCAGCGTGACTGCGAACTATGGCTACACCTTC. The gene calls are TRBV5-1 and TRBJ1-2; D not resolved. The CDR3 is made up of 13 amino acids. The germline V gene has CDR1 SGHRS and CDR2 YFSETQ. With 4 bases removed from V and 2 bases from J, the gap between germline ends came to 9 bases.

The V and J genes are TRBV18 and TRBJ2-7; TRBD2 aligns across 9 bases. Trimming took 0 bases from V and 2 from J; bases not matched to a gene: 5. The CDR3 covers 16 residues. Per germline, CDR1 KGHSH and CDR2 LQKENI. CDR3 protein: CASSPPSSGRTYEQYF. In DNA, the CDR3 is TGTGCCAGCTCACCACCGAGTAGCGGGAGAACCTACGAGCAGTACTTC.

CDR3 sequence reads: CASSRTLTYEQYF. The CDR3 DNA reads TGTGCCAGCAGTCGTACGCTGACTTACGAGCAGTACTTC. The chain carries TRBV6-5 and TRBJ2-7; D gene uncertain. V lost 5 bases, J lost 4 bases, and 12 bases lay in between. CDR1 and CDR2 (germline): MNHEY, SVGAGI. The CDR3 is 13 residues long.

The CDR3 reads CASNPGGTSPLHF. Here the CDR3 DNA reads TGTGCCAGCAACCCAGGGGGTACGTCGCCCCTCCACTTT. This chain connects TRBV27 to TRBJ1-6, with 7 nucleotides matching TRBD1. CDR3 size: 13 residues. Germline assignment: CDR1 MNHEY and CDR2 SMNVEV (reference sequence). Germline trimming cut 7 bases from V and 13 bases from J; bases unmatched to any gene: 10.

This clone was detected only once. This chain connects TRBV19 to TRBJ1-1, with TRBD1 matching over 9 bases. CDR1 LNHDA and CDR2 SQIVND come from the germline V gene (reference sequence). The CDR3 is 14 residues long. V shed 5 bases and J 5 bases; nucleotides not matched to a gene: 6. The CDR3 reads CASSFDRGKTEAFF. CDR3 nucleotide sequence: TGTGCCAGTAGTTTCGACAGGGGGAAGACTGAAGCTTTCTTT.

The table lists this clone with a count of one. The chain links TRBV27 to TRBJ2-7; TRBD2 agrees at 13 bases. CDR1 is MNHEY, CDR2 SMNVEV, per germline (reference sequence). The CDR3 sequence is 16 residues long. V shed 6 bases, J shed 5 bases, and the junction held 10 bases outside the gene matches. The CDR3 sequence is CASSLNPGLAGNEQYF. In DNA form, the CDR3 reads TGTGCCAGCAGCCTAAACCCGGGACTAGCGGGAAACGAGCAGTACTTC.

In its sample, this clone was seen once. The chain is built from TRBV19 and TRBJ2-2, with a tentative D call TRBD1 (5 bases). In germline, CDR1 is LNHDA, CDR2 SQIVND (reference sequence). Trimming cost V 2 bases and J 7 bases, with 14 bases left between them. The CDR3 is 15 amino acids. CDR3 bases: TGTGCCAGTAGTATACCACAGGCCGGTGGCGGGGAGCTGTTTTTT. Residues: CASSIPQAGGGELFF.

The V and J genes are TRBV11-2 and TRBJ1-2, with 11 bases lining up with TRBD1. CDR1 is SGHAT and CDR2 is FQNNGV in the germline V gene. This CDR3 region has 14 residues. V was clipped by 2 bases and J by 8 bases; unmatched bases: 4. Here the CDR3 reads CASSLPGTGGGYTF. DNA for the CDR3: TGTGCCAGCAGCTTACCAGGGACAGGGGGAGGCTACACCTTC.

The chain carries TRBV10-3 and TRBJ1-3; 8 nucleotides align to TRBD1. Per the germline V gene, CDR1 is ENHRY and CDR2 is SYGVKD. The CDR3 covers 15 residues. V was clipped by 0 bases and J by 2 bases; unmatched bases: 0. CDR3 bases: TGTGCCATCAGTGAGTCACAGGGGGCTGGAAACACCATATATTTT. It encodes CAISESQGAGNTIYF.

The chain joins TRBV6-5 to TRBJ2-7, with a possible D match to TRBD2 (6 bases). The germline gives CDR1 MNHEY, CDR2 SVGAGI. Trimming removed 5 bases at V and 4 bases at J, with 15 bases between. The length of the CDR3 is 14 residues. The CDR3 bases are TGTGCCAGCAGTCCGCTAGCGTCAAGGTACGAGCAGTACTTC. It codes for CASSPLASRYEQYF.

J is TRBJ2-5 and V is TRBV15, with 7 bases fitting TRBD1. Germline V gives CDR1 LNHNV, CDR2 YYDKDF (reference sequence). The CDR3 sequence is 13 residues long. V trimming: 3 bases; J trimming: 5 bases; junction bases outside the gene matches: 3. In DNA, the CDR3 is TGTGCCACCAGCAGTTACAGGGGCGAGACCCAGTACTTC. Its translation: CATSSYRGETQYF.

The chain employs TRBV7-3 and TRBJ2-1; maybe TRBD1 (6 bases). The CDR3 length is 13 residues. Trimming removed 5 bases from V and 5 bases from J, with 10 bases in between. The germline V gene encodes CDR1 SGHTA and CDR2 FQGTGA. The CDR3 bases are TGTGCCAGCAGCCCCACAGGGAACAATGAGCAGTTCTTC. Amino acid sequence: CASSPTGNNEQFF.

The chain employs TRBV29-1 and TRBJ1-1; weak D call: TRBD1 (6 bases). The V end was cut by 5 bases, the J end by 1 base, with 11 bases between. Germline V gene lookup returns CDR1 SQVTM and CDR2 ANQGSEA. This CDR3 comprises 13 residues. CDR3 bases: TGCAGCGTTTCCGGGACACAGAACACTGAAGCTTTCTTT. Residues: CSVSGTQNTEAFF.